Listed here are 21 T cell receptor beta chains from one sample, sequenced in a study of cytomegalovirus exposure and HLA in healthy donors. The PCR was carried out with 60 Vbeta primers and 13 Jbeta primers. Sequencing used immunoSEQ multiplex PCR; TCRdb keeps in-frame clones, though not all of them. The data hold about 190,000 clones, with roughly 75% observed a single time. Sequenced input: PBMCs. The origin of the receptors is a man aged 30 to 45 in good health and CMV-seropositive.

This rearrangement joins TRBV7-9 to TRBJ1-2; TRBD1 might be the D (5 bases). The V gene lost 5 bases and the J gene lost 8 bases, with 12 bases spanning the gap. Germline CDR1 SEHNR, CDR2 FQNEAQ (reference sequence). The CDR3 sequence is 12 residues long. The CDR3: CASSDSLDGYTF. CDR3 nucleotides: TGTGCCAGCAGCGACAGCTTAGACGGCTACACCTTC.

The gene calls are TRBV10-3 and TRBJ2-3; no definite D call. The V gene lost 2 bases and the J gene lost 0 bases, with 6 bases spanning the gap. Germline lookup yields CDR1 ENHRY and CDR2 SYGVKD. The CDR3 runs to 14 residues. CDR3 amino acids: CAISESQSTDTQYF. The CDR3 coding sequence is TGTGCCATCAGTGAGAGCCAAAGCACAGATACGCAGTATTTT.

The chain is built from TRBV29-1 and TRBJ2-7; D may be TRBD1 (5 bases). V was clipped by 4 bases and J by 1 base, with 8 bases between them. The length of the CDR3 is 12 residues. Per germline, CDR1 SQVTM and CDR2 ANQGSEA. Here the CDR3 reads CSVGAGSYEQYF. DNA for the CDR3: TGCAGCGTTGGAGCAGGGTCCTACGAGCAGTACTTC.

V gene TRBV5-4 combines with J gene TRBJ2-3; 8 nucleotides agree with TRBD2. The CDR3 runs to 14 residues. V was pared by 6 bases and J by 4 bases, with 7 bases of the junction left unmatched. Per germline, CDR1 SGHNT and CDR2 YYREEE (reference sequence). CDR3 residues: CASTGGGSADTQYF. CDR3 bases: TGTGCCAGCACCGGGGGGGGGAGTGCAGATACGCAGTATTTT.

The CDR3 here is CASSFQTVQETQYF. The CDR3 coding sequence is TGTGCCAGCAGCTTTCAGACAGTCCAAGAGACCCAGTACTTC. The gene calls are TRBV7-9 and TRBJ2-5, with D possibly TRBD1 on 5 matching bases. Germline loops: CDR1 SEHNR, CDR2 FQNEAQ (reference sequence). CDR3 size: 14 residues. Trimming pared 3 bases from V and 1 base from J, leaving 9 bases between. The full variable domain, completed using reference TRBV7-9 and TRBJ2-5, is DTGVSQNPRHKITKRGQNVTFRCDPISEHNRLYWYRQTLGQGPEFLTYFQNEAQLEKSRLLSDRFSAERPKGSFSTLEIQRTEQGDSAMYLCASSFQTVQETQYFGPGTRLLVL.

The chain employs TRBV18 and TRBJ2-5, with a tentative D call TRBD2 (6 bases). The V gene's germline CDR1 is KGHSH and CDR2 LQKENI. V was clipped by 4 bases and J by 5 bases, with 17 bases between them. The CDR3 length is 15 residues. Here the CDR3 DNA reads TGTGCCAGCTCACGCGTGGGGGGATGGTCGGAGACCCAGTACTTC. Protein sequence: CASSRVGGWSETQYF.

On this clone itself: Sequence at one end of the junction differs from germline and may be a read error. The rearrangement uses TRBV27 and TRBJ2-3; 8 positions match TRBD2. Per the germline V gene, CDR1 is MNHEY and CDR2 is SMNVEV (reference sequence). The CDR3 sequence is 14 residues long. CDR3 bases: TGTGCCAGCAGTAGGAGCGGGAGCAGAGATACGCAGTATTTT. This translates into CASSRSGSRDTQYF.

The V and J genes are TRBV5-4 and TRBJ2-7, with 12 bases aligning to TRBD1. CDR1 is SGHNT and CDR2 is YYREEE in the germline V gene (reference sequence). V gave up 6 bases and J gave up 0 bases; unmatched junction bases: 4. The length of the CDR3 is 15 residues. The CDR3: CASKPGQGASYEQYF. CDR3 coding DNA: TGTGCCAGCAAGCCGGGACAGGGGGCCTCCTACGAGCAGTACTTC.

The CDR3 spells CASSLGTLGEQYF. CDR3 bases: TGTGCCAGCAGCTTAGGGACATTGGGTGAGCAGTACTTC. The chain employs TRBV7-9 and TRBJ2-7; D possibly corresponds to TRBD1 (5 bases). There are 13 residues in the CDR3. Germline-derived CDR1 and CDR2 are SEHNR and FQNEAQ (reference sequence). V lost 1 base to trimming and J lost 7 bases, with 11 bases between them.

This chain joins TRBV6-1 and TRBJ1-1; TRBD1 agrees at 7 bases. This CDR3 is built from 14 residues. V shed 4 bases, J shed 6 bases, and the junction held 8 bases outside the gene matches. Germline-derived CDR1 and CDR2 are MNHNS and SASEGT. CDR3 sequence (DNA): TGTGCCAGCAGTGTCCGGGACAGAAGGCCTGAAGCTTTCTTT. This translates into CASSVRDRRPEAFF.

The gene calls are TRBV6-4 and TRBJ2-3; 7 bases are a match to TRBD2. CDR1 MRHNA and CDR2 SNTAGT come from the germline V gene. V gave up 0 bases and J gave up 0 bases; unmatched junction bases: 6. The CDR3 is 17 residues long. CDR3 in amino acids: CASSDSGSGASTDTQYF. CDR3 sequence (DNA): TGTGCCAGCAGTGACTCGGGCAGCGGGGCGAGCACAGATACGCAGTATTTT.

The gene calls are TRBV6-5 and TRBJ2-5, with 12 bases matching TRBD2. Germline CDR1 is MNHEY and CDR2 is SVGAGI. V lost 6 bases to trimming and J lost 4 bases; unmatched junction nucleotides: 0. This CDR3 is built from 13 residues. The CDR3, as DNA: TGTGCCAGCAGGACTAGCGGGAGAGAGACCCAGTACTTC. This codes for CASRTSGRETQYF.

This chain connects TRBV18 to TRBJ2-7; 7 positions match TRBD1. In germline, CDR1 is KGHSH, CDR2 LQKENI. Trimming cost V 5 bases and J 3 bases; bases outside gene matches: 7. This CDR3 is 14 amino acids long. CDR3 bases: TGTGCCAGCTCAACCGGGACAGATCGCTACGAGCAGTACTTC. It is translated as CASSTGTDRYEQYF. Looking up the rest from reference TRBV18 and TRBJ2-7 gives the full variable domain: NAGVMQNPRHLVRRRGQEARLRCSPMKGHSHVYWYRQLPEEGLKFMVYLQKENIIDESGMPKERFSAEFPKEGPSILRIQQVVRGDSAAYFCASSTGTDRYEQYFGPGTRLTVT.

The V and J genes are TRBV6-1 and TRBJ2-7; 8 nucleotides line up with TRBD1. V gave up 2 bases and J gave up 2 bases; unmatched junction bases: 8. The germline CDR1 and CDR2 sequences are MNHNS and SASEGT. This CDR3 region has 16 residues. Here the CDR3 reads CASSESPGTGTYEQYF. The CDR3 coding sequence is TGTGCCAGCAGTGAATCACCCGGGACAGGCACCTACGAGCAGTACTTC.

The J gene is TRBJ2-3, the V gene TRBV5-1, with D perhaps matching TRBD1 (8 bases). There are 16 residues in the CDR3. V was clipped by 4 bases and J by 9 bases, with 24 bases between them. The V gene's germline CDR1 is SGHRS and CDR2 YFSETQ. CDR3 nucleotides: TGCGCCAGCAGCCCAACAGGGGGGGGAACCACGAGGACGCAGTATTTT. This gives the protein CASSPTGGGTTRTQYF. Full variable domain (remainder filled in from reference TRBV5-1 and TRBJ2-3): KAGVTQTPRYLIKTRGQQVTLSCSPISGHRSVSWYQQTPGQGLQFLFEYFSETQRNKGNFPGRFSGRQFSNSRSEMNVSTLELGDSALYLCASSPTGGGTTRTQYFGPGTRLTVL.

The chain couples TRBV11-3 to TRBJ2-5; D might be TRBD2 (6 bases). Deletions cut 3 bases from V and 0 bases from J, with 8 bases between. The length of the CDR3 is 14 residues. The germline V gene has CDR1 SGHNT and CDR2 YENEEA. The CDR3 nucleotides are TGTGCCAGCAGCTTTGGAGGGAACCAAGAGACCCAGTACTTC. It translates to CASSFGGNQETQYF.

V usage is TRBV9 and J usage is TRBJ1-2; 10 nucleotides line up with TRBD1. With 2 bases clipped from V and 6 bases from J, the junction kept 4 bases outside the gene matches. Germline V gene data show CDR1 as SGDLS and CDR2 as YYNGEE. The CDR3 consists of 14 residues. The CDR3 region is CASSVLGTGDGYTF. CDR3 nucleotides: TGTGCCAGCAGCGTCCTGGGGACAGGGGATGGCTACACCTTC.

The CDR3 loop is CASSLDSLTAQHF. The CDR3 bases are TGTGCCAGCAGCTTGGACAGTCTGACCGCCCAGCATTTT. This chain connects TRBV7-2 to TRBJ1-5; a possible D gene is TRBD1 (6 bases). V lost 3 bases to trimming and J lost 11 bases, with 14 bases between them. Germline V gives CDR1 SGHTA, CDR2 FQGNSA. This CDR3 region has 13 residues.

The chain carries TRBV6-5 and TRBJ1-2, with D perhaps TRBD1 (6 bases). CDR3 length: 15 residues. The germline gives CDR1 MNHEY, CDR2 SVGAGI. The ends were cut back, 0 bases at V and 4 bases at J, with 12 bases in the middle. The CDR3, as DNA: TGTGCCAGCAGTTACTCGGCAGGGGCGGGCTATGGCTACACCTTC. Translated: CASSYSAGAGYGYTF.

The J gene is TRBJ2-5, the V gene TRBV4-1, with 12 positions matching TRBD2. The DNA end is a closer match to TRBJ2-7, so the J assignment may be wrong. The CDR3 runs to 18 residues. Germline V gene data show CDR1 as MGHRA and CDR2 as YSYEKL. CDR3 in amino acids: CASSLTTGTSGHSYEQYF. The CDR3 DNA is TGCGCCAGCAGCCTGACCACGGGGACTAGCGGGCACTCCTACGAGCAGTACTTC.

For this clone: The sample has other DNA sequences that encode this CDR3 too. The V call is TRBV2, the J call TRBJ2-1; D unresolved. Germline loops: CDR1 SNHLY, CDR2 FYNNEI. The V and J ends lost 2 bases and 5 bases respectively, with 16 bases between them. The CDR3 length is 16 residues. The CDR3 coding sequence is TGTGCCAGCAGTGAACCTATGCTAGAGACCGACAATGAGCAGTTCTTC. Its protein product is CASSEPMLETDNEQFF.